This T cell receptor (beta chain) was sequenced for a study of breast tumors, draining lymph nodes, adjacent tissues. This clonotype was found many times. Its antigen is currently unknown. Samples came from axillary lymph nodes draining the breast cancer. V was cut by 5 bases and J by 3 bases, with 8 bases left in between. The CDR3 contains 13 residues. Per germline, CDR1 LNHDA and CDR2 SQIVND (reference sequence). Study results and limitations: The data were judged consistent with most tumor T cells coming from lymph node and expanding in tumor.

In TCRdb, the multiplex PCR reads were re-called with MiXCR into one record per CDR3 protein. This table has around 190,000 distinct CDR3 sequences, roughly a third appearing once. This sequence originates from a female donor with breast cancer. Some clones in this sample may be carry-over from other donors' samples. Sequencing used axillary lymph node tissue. The gene calls are TRBV19 and TRBJ1-5, with TRBD1 as a possible D gene (6 bases). The CDR3 DNA sequence: TGTGCCAGTAGTGGGACACTCAATCAGCCCCAGCATTTT. This codes for CASSGTLNQPQHF.